The 27 T cell receptor beta chains listed next were all sequenced from one sample in a study of control samples from healthy donors and cancer patients. TCRdb's table, derived via immunoSEQ multiplex PCR, lists solely in-frame clones and lacks some. The table has some 120,000 clones, around nine tenths seen once. Specimen: blood. All receptors derive from a man between 18 and 35 years old in good health.

This clone was detected a few times. This chain joins TRBV30 and TRBJ2-1, with D perhaps matching TRBD2 (6 bases). The CDR3 has 16 residues. V was shortened by 2 bases and J by 5 bases, with 19 bases between the two germline ends. Germline V gene lookup returns CDR1 GTSNPN and CDR2 SVGIG (reference sequence). The CDR3, as DNA: TGTGCCTGGAGTTGGGCCCTTTCCGGGAGAGACAATGAGCAGTTCTTC. This sequence encodes CAWSWALSGRDNEQFF.

CDR3 in DNA: TGTGCCAGCAGACCGAGGACAGGGTTAAATGAAAAACTGTTTTTT. Amino acids: CASRPRTGLNEKLFF. The chain recombines TRBV7-9 with TRBJ1-4; 8 nucleotides align to TRBD1. With V trimmed by 6 bases and J by 5 bases, 8 bases remained unmatched. This CDR3 has 15 amino acids. Germline CDR1 is SEHNR and CDR2 is FQNEAQ (reference sequence).

V usage is TRBV7-9 and J usage is TRBJ1-1; 12 nucleotides line up with TRBD1. Germline V gene data show CDR1 as SEHNR and CDR2 as FQNEAQ (reference sequence). V lost 4 bases to trimming and J lost 12 bases; unmatched junction nucleotides: 9. The CDR3 extends over 14 amino acids. The CDR3 is CASSSGTGGSGSFF. CDR3 in DNA: TGTGCCAGCAGCTCAGGGACAGGGGGCAGTGGCTCTTTCTTT.

The chain has TRBV10-3 and TRBJ1-1; TRBD1 matches 9 bases. V shed 10 bases, J shed 1 base, and the junction held 13 bases outside the gene matches. Germline values: CDR1 ENHRY, CDR2 SYGVKD. This CDR3 has 16 amino acids. The CDR3: CATTLGTQGANTEAFF. DNA for the CDR3: TGTGCCACCACACTCGGGACACAGGGGGCGAACACTGAAGCTTTCTTT.

The V gene is TRBV20-1, the J gene TRBJ2-5, with TRBD2 identical over 9 bases. Germline-derived CDR1 and CDR2 are DFQATT and SNEGSKA (reference sequence). With 3 bases clipped from V and 2 bases from J, the junction kept 7 bases outside the gene matches. This CDR3 is built from 15 residues. The CDR3 DNA reads TGCAGTGCTAGTGCGACTAGCGGAGCGCAAGAGACCCAGTACTTC. Translated: CSASATSGAQETQYF.

This clone was recorded only once. This chain joins TRBV5-4 and TRBJ2-5; tentative D call: TRBD2 (6 bases). The CDR3 extends over 14 amino acids. Trimming cost V 0 bases and J 4 bases, with 10 bases left between them. Germline lookup yields CDR1 SGHNT and CDR2 YYREEE (reference sequence). The CDR3 region is CASSLAGAGETQYF. CDR3 DNA: TGTGCCAGCAGCTTGGCGGGAGCGGGAGAGACCCAGTACTTC.

The J gene is TRBJ1-2, the V gene TRBV27; a weak D match, TRBD1 (5 bases). Trimming shortened V by 2 bases and J by 8 bases, and 18 bases separated the two germline ends. Germline lookup yields CDR1 MNHEY and CDR2 SMNVEV (reference sequence). The CDR3 loop spans 15 amino acids. The CDR3 coding sequence is TGTGCCAGCAGTTTAAGCCCCGGCAGGGTGACAGGCTACACCTTC. Protein: CASSLSPGRVTGYTF.

This chain uses TRBV6-5 with TRBJ2-7; 10 bases align to TRBD1. The CDR3 is made up of 14 amino acids. CDR1 and CDR2 from the germline V gene are MNHEY and SVGAGI. V shed 6 bases and J 2 bases; nucleotides not matched to a gene: 4. The CDR3 coding sequence is TGTGCCAGCAGAGGACAGGGGGAAACCTACGAGCAGTACTTC. As protein: CASRGQGETYEQYF.

This chain connects TRBV14 to TRBJ1-1; the D gene is possibly TRBD1 (5 bases). CDR3 length: 13 amino acids. Looked up from germline, CDR1 is SGHDN and CDR2 is FVKESK. V dropped 10 bases and J dropped 5 bases, with 17 bases sitting between them. CDR3 region: CATTEGPGTEAFF. The CDR3, as DNA: TGTGCCACCACCGAGGGACCGGGGACTGAAGCTTTCTTT.

As regards this clone: A much larger clonotype is one base distant, so this may be a read error. The gene calls are TRBV28 and TRBJ2-7, with D possibly TRBD1 on 5 matching bases. Trimming shortened V by 1 base and J by 4 bases, and 5 bases separated the two germline ends. The length of the CDR3 is 12 residues. Germline lookup yields CDR1 MDHEN and CDR2 SYDVKM. The CDR3 DNA reads as TGTGCCAGCAGTTTATCAGGGTACGAGCAGTACTTC. It specifies CASSLSGYEQYF.

V gene TRBV4-2 combines with J gene TRBJ1-3; unclear D gene. The V gene lost 1 base and the J gene lost 1 base, with 11 bases spanning the gap. This CDR3 is built from 16 residues. Germline loops: CDR1 LGHNA, CDR2 YNFKEQ. Here the CDR3 reads CASSQATTISGNTIYF. The CDR3 DNA reads TGTGCCAGCAGCCAAGCTACGACGATTTCTGGAAACACCATATATTTT.

This chain connects TRBV11-2 to TRBJ2-2; possible D gene TRBD1, 6 bases. The germline V and J ends were trimmed by 2 bases and 6 bases, with 7 bases remaining between them. The germline gives CDR1 SGHAT, CDR2 FQNNGV. This CDR3 spans 13 amino acids. The CDR3 protein is CASSLSGAGELFF. CDR3 DNA sequence: TGTGCCAGCAGCTTATCAGGGGCCGGGGAGCTGTTTTTT. Filled out from reference TRBV11-2 and TRBJ2-2, the complete variable domain reads EAGVAQSPRYKIIEKRQSVAFWCNPISGHATLYWYQQILGQGPKLLIQFQNNGVVDDSQLPKDRFSAERLKGVDSTLKIQPAKLEDSAVYLCASSLSGAGELFFGEGSRLTVL.

This clone appeared a few times. This rearrangement joins TRBV18 to TRBJ1-1; possibly TRBD1 for D (5 bases). There are 13 residues in the CDR3. Per germline, CDR1 KGHSH and CDR2 LQKENI. Trimming stripped 4 bases from V and 1 base from J, with 7 bases between. CDR3 nucleotide sequence: TGTGCCAGCTCACGGGACGAGAACACTGAAGCTTTCTTT. This codes for CASSRDENTEAFF. Using reference TRBV18 and TRBJ1-1 for the parts outside the CDR3, the full variable domain is NAGVMQNPRHLVRRRGQEARLRCSPMKGHSHVYWYRQLPEEGLKFMVYLQKENIIDESGMPKERFSAEFPKEGPSILRIQQVVRGDSAAYFCASSRDENTEAFFGQGTRLTVV.

V and J are TRBV7-6 and TRBJ2-3; the D gene is possibly TRBD2 (5 bases). Germline V gene data show CDR1 as SGHVS and CDR2 as FNYEAQ. V was pared by 2 bases and J by 6 bases, with 9 bases between. The CDR3 totals 13 residues. As DNA, the CDR3 is TGTGCCAGCAGCTTATGGCGCGGGGATACGCAGTATTTT. This sequence encodes CASSLWRGDTQYF.

Only one count was recorded for this clone. This chain uses TRBV27 with TRBJ2-1; perhaps TRBD2 as D (5 bases). Germline lookup yields CDR1 MNHEY and CDR2 SMNVEV (reference sequence). This CDR3 contains 17 residues. The germline V and J ends were trimmed by 3 bases and 3 bases, with 18 bases remaining between them. CDR3 region: CASSFLSPSGDYNEQFF. The CDR3 DNA sequence: TGTGCCAGCAGTTTTCTAAGTCCCAGCGGAGACTACAATGAGCAGTTCTTC.

The rearrangement links TRBV24-1 to TRBJ2-7, with 9 bases aligning to TRBD2. Trimming took 4 bases from V and 7 from J; bases not matched to a gene: 19. Per germline, CDR1 KGHDR and CDR2 SFDVKD. This CDR3 comprises 18 residues. The CDR3 reads CATSDRRYRLAGIKEQYV. The CDR3 coding sequence is TGTGCCACCAGTGACCGACGATACCGGCTAGCGGGAATAAAGGAGCAGTACGTC.

The chain carries TRBV4-1 and TRBJ2-5; 12 bases agree with TRBD2. CDR1 and CDR2 from the germline V gene are MGHRA and YSYEKL. CDR3 length: 19 residues. Trimming took 5 bases from V and 4 from J; bases not matched to a gene: 17. The CDR3 reads CASSSGGLAGFRVGETQYF. CDR3 nucleotides: TGCGCCAGCAGCTCCGGAGGACTAGCGGGATTTCGTGTGGGAGAGACCCAGTACTTC.

The rearrangement joins TRBV5-1 to TRBJ1-4; D not resolved. V was shortened by 0 bases and J by 0 bases, with 9 bases between the two germline ends. The germline V gene encodes CDR1 SGHRS and CDR2 YFSETQ. CDR3 length: 16 amino acids. For the CDR3, the DNA is TGCGCCAGCAGCTTGGGGGCTGGTGCAACTAATGAAAAACTGTTTTTT. Amino acids: CASSLGAGATNEKLFF.

The V and J genes are TRBV6-5 and TRBJ1-2, with D hard to call. The CDR3 extends over 12 amino acids. V was clipped by 5 bases and J by 8 bases, with 12 bases between them. Germline V gene lookup returns CDR1 MNHEY and CDR2 SVGAGI. CDR3 DNA: TGTGCCAGCAGTAGAGGCGGCGGCGGCTACACCTTC. It encodes CASSRGGGGYTF.

The gene calls are TRBV6-5 and TRBJ1-4; 9 nucleotides match TRBD1. Germline V gives CDR1 MNHEY, CDR2 SVGAGI. V shed 7 bases, J shed 8 bases, and the junction held 8 bases outside the gene matches. The CDR3 length is 14 residues. CDR3 in amino acids: CASKKDRGEEKLFF. CDR3 nucleotides: TGTGCCAGCAAGAAGGACAGGGGAGAGGAAAAACTGTTTTTT.

In nucleotides, the CDR3 is TGTGCCAGCTCAATTTCCGGGACGGGCTACACCTTC. Protein sequence: CASSISGTGYTF. This sequence joins TRBV28 and TRBJ1-2; perhaps TRBD1 as D (5 bases). V lost 8 bases and J 8 bases, leaving 15 bases between the germline ends. The germline V gene encodes CDR1 MDHEN and CDR2 SYDVKM. The CDR3 runs to 12 residues.

The gene calls are TRBV12-3 or TRBV12-4 and TRBJ2-1; a weak D match, TRBD2 (5 bases). Trimming took 7 bases from V and 7 from J, leaving 11 bases between them. This CDR3 contains 12 residues. The DNA of the CDR3 is TGTGCCAGCACCTCAGGCGGGAATGAGCAGTTCTTC. It codes for CASTSGGNEQFF.

This clone was detected a few times. This sequence joins TRBV6-5 and TRBJ1-1; D unclear. The germline gives CDR1 MNHEY, CDR2 SVGAGI. This CDR3 spans 11 amino acids. The germline V and J ends were trimmed by 7 bases and 6 bases, with 9 bases remaining between them. The CDR3 DNA sequence: TGTGCCAGCAAAAGAGGAGCTGAAGCTTTCTTT. Translated: CASKRGAEAFF.

The rearrangement links TRBV3-1 (or the pseudogene TRBV3-2) to TRBJ2-7, with a tentative D call TRBD2 (5 bases). CDR3 size: 18 residues. The V and J ends lost 3 bases and 5 bases respectively, with 26 bases between them. The V gene's germline CDR1 is LGHDT and CDR2 YNNKEL (reference sequence). The CDR3 nucleotides read TGTGCCAGCAGCCACCCCCCCGGAGTAGCGCGACCTCTCGACGAGCAGTACGTC. This sequence encodes CASSHPPGVARPLDEQYV.

The CDR3 sequence: CSVASGSDEQFF. The DNA for the CDR3 is TGCAGCGTTGCATCGGGGTCGGATGAGCAGTTCTTC. The chain has TRBV29-1 and TRBJ2-1; possible D gene TRBD2, 5 bases. Germline V gene sequence: CDR1 SQVTM, CDR2 ANQGSEA. V was cut by 4 bases and J by 8 bases, with 12 bases left in between. The CDR3 covers 12 residues.

The chain is built from TRBV6-6 and TRBJ1-5, with D uncertain. V was shortened by 5 bases and J by 7 bases, with 15 bases between the two germline ends. This CDR3 has 14 amino acids. Germline CDR1 reads MNHNY; CDR2 reads SVGAGI (reference sequence). The CDR3 DNA reads as TGTGCCAGCAGTAATTTGGTTAGGGAGCAGCCCCAGCATTTT. Its translation is CASSNLVREQPQHF.

This clone was seen only a few times. The chain links TRBV6-1 to TRBJ2-3; possible D gene TRBD2, 5 bases. The V end lost 4 bases, the J end lost 0 bases, and 14 bases lay between the germline ends. In germline, CDR1 is MNHNS, CDR2 SASEGT. The CDR3 length is 16 residues. The CDR3 nucleotides are TGTGCCAGCAGTGCCGGACTGGACCCTAGCACAGATACGCAGTATTTT. Protein product: CASSAGLDPSTDTQYF.